One and the same sample provided the 14 T cell receptor beta chains below, sequenced in a study of metastatic and nonmetastatic thyroid tumors. TCRdb ran MiXCR on the PCR reads. The sample shows 30,000 to 40,000 clones, roughly 22% of them seen only once. All patients were untreated before thyroid surgery. Sequenced sample: tumor tissue. The receptors shown here come from a male donor with papillary thyroid cancer or a benign thyroid nodule (not recorded which). Some clones in this sample may be carry-over from other donors' samples.

This clone is medium-sized. The chain employs TRBV28 and TRBJ1-6, with a weak D call TRBD1 (6 bases). Germline loops: CDR1 MDHEN, CDR2 SYDVKM. The CDR3 has 13 amino acids. Trimming removed 4 bases at V and 14 bases at J, with 15 bases between. Written as DNA, the CDR3 is TGTGCCAGCAGTTACGGGACATTTGGTACCCTCCACTTT. The encoded protein is CASSYGTFGTLHF.

This chain connects TRBV28 to TRBJ2-2; D perhaps matches TRBD2 (7 bases). The CDR3 has 15 amino acids. Germline CDR1 is MDHEN and CDR2 is SYDVKM. The V end lost 5 bases, the J end lost 3 bases, and 13 bases lay between the germline ends. CDR3 protein: CASSKGGLYTGELFF. The CDR3 nucleotides read TGTGCCAGCAGTAAGGGGGGGCTCTACACCGGGGAGCTGTTTTTT.

This clone was counted at least ten times. This rearrangement joins TRBV20-1 to TRBJ2-4; 8 bases agree with TRBD1. CDR3 length equals 18 residues. Trimming removed 0 bases from V and 5 bases from J; junction bases left unmatched: 15. Germline CDR1 DFQATT, CDR2 SNEGSKA (reference sequence). The CDR3 sequence is CSAREEWTGTSGENIQYF. The CDR3, as DNA: TGCAGTGCTAGAGAGGAATGGACAGGGACGAGCGGAGAAAACATTCAGTACTTC.

The CDR3: CASSLNGRSEQYF. CDR3 nucleotides: TGTGCCAGCAGCTTAAACGGGAGGAGCGAGCAGTACTTC. V and J are TRBV7-3 and TRBJ2-7; TRBD2 agrees at 7 bases. In germline, CDR1 is SGHTA, CDR2 FQGTGA. This CDR3 contains 13 residues. V shed 1 base, J shed 6 bases, and the junction held 3 bases outside the gene matches.

This clone occurred many times. The genes are TRBV6-2 or TRBV6-3 and TRBJ1-1; D uncertain. The CDR3 runs 13 residues. Per the germline V gene, CDR1 is MNHEY and CDR2 is SVGEGT. The V end was cut by 7 bases, the J end by 3 bases, with 12 bases between. CDR3 sequence (DNA): TGTGCCAGCATCAGGCAGATGCACACTGAAGCTTTCTTT. It specifies CASIRQMHTEAFF.

In its sample, this clone is medium-sized (0.01 to 0.1%). The chain employs TRBV6-1 and TRBJ2-7; D might be TRBD2 (6 bases). The CDR3 runs 13 residues. Trimming took 5 bases from V and 3 from J, leaving 11 bases between them. CDR1 is MNHNS and CDR2 is SASEGT in the germline V gene. This chain's CDR3 is CASSRAGGYEQYF. DNA of the CDR3: TGTGCCAGCAGTCGAGCCGGGGGCTACGAGCAGTACTTC.

The rearrangement joins TRBV19 to TRBJ2-3; no clear D. The V gene's germline CDR1 is LNHDA and CDR2 SQIVND (reference sequence). V was trimmed by 5 bases and J by 2 bases, leaving 14 bases between them. CDR3 length: 15 residues. Here the CDR3 DNA reads TGTGCCAGTAGTGTAACAGCGTCAACCACAGATACGCAGTATTTT. It codes for CASSVTASTTDTQYF.

The chain links TRBV20-1 to TRBJ2-1; D remains ambiguous. Germline-derived CDR1 and CDR2 are DFQATT and SNEGSKA (reference sequence). V gave up 1 base and J gave up 9 bases, with 10 bases separating them. The CDR3 runs 12 residues. The CDR3 DNA sequence: TGCAGTGCTAGAGTATTAGTCGGTGAGCAGTTCTTC. Translated: CSARVLVGEQFF.

This clone has a count of ten or more. V gene TRBV20-1 combines with J gene TRBJ2-7; 7 bases are a match to TRBD1. V shed 3 bases and J 2 bases; nucleotides not matched to a gene: 4. Germline assignment: CDR1 DFQATT and CDR2 SNEGSKA (reference sequence). The CDR3 has 13 amino acids. The CDR3, as DNA: TGCAGTGCTAGGCTAACAGGGGCCTACGAGCAGTACTTC. It encodes CSARLTGAYEQYF.

This clone was observed a few times. The chain is built from TRBV6-1 and TRBJ2-7; D gene ambiguous. This CDR3 spans 12 amino acids. Trimming took 3 bases from V and 3 from J, leaving 6 bases between them. Germline lookup yields CDR1 MNHNS and CDR2 SASEGT. The CDR3 loop is CASSDCCYEQYF. The CDR3 DNA reads TGTGCCAGCAGTGATTGTTGCTACGAGCAGTACTTC.

Sample share makes this clone medium-sized. This chain links TRBV20-1 with TRBJ2-7, with 11 nucleotides matching TRBD2. CDR3 length: 15 amino acids. CDR1 and CDR2 (germline): DFQATT, SNEGSKA (reference sequence). V lost 5 bases and J lost 2; bases outside the gene matches: 8. The CDR3 here is CSADIGLAGTYEQYF. Written as DNA, the CDR3 is TGCAGTGCTGACATCGGACTAGCGGGTACCTACGAGCAGTACTTC.

This clone was counted once. The chain recombines TRBV7-2 with TRBJ2-5; D might be TRBD2 (6 bases). CDR3 length: 14 residues. Trimming cost V 7 bases and J 11 bases, with 23 bases left between them. CDR1 is SGHTA, CDR2 FQGNSA, per germline. The CDR3 nucleotides are TGTGCCAGCACCATGGGGACTTTCCAAGAGAAACAGTACTTC. Translating it yields CASTMGTFQEKQYF.

This clone showed up many times. The chain employs TRBV19 and TRBJ2-5, with TRBD1 matching over 11 bases. Looked up from germline, CDR1 is LNHDA and CDR2 is SQIVND (reference sequence). This CDR3 comprises 17 residues. With 1 base clipped from V and 4 bases from J, the junction kept 8 bases outside the gene matches. For the CDR3, the DNA is TGTGCCAGTAGTATAGGGTTCGGGACAGGGGGTGGAGAGACCCAGTACTTC. Protein product: CASSIGFGTGGGETQYF.

This clone was seen many times. The genes are TRBV30 and TRBJ1-2, with TRBD1 as a possible D gene (6 bases). The V and J ends lost 0 bases and 5 bases respectively, with 10 bases between them. CDR1 and CDR2 from the germline V gene are GTSNPN and SVGIG (reference sequence). The CDR3 loop spans 13 amino acids. The CDR3 loop reads CAWSVQGGYGYTF. The CDR3 nucleotides are TGTGCCTGGAGTGTACAAGGGGGGTATGGCTACACCTTC.